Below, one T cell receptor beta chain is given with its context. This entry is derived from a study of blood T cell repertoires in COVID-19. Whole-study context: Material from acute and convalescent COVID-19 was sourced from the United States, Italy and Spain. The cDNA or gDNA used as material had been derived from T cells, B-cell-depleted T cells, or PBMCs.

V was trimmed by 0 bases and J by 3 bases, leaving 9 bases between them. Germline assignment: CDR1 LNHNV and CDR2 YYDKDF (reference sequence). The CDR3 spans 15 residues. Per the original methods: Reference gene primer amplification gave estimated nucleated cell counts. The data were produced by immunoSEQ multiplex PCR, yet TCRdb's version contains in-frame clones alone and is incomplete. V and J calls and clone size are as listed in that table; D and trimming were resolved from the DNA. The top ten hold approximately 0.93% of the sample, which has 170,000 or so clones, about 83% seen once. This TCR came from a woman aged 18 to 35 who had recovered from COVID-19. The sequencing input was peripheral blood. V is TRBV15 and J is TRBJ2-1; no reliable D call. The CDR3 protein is CATSRDGSYYNEQFF. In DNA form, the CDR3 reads TGTGCCACCAGCAGAGACGGGTCGTACTACAATGAGCAGTTCTTC.